Below, 9 T cell receptor beta chains from the same sample are listed, as sequenced in a study of cytomegalovirus exposure and HLA in healthy donors. This PCR relied on a set of 60 Vbeta primers and 13 Jbeta primers. The data were produced by immunoSEQ multiplex PCR, yet TCRdb's version contains in-frame clones alone and is incomplete. The table lists about 89,000 clones, roughly two thirds of them singletons. The source material was PBMCs. Source of these receptors: a woman aged 25-40 years in good health and CMV-seronegative.

This clone has just one count. The V call is TRBV29-1, the J call TRBJ1-2; no firm D call. Germline loops: CDR1 SQVTM, CDR2 ANQGSEA. V lost 1 base and J 6 bases, leaving 6 bases between the germline ends. The CDR3 runs to 11 residues. CDR3 coding DNA: TGCAGCGTTGAAGGGCAGGATGGCTACACCTTC. Its translation is CSVEGQDGYTF.

The chain links TRBV18 to TRBJ2-7; maybe TRBD2 (5 bases). Deletions cut 5 bases from V and 2 bases from J, with 19 bases between. The CDR3 runs 16 residues. Germline values: CDR1 KGHSH, CDR2 LQKENI. The CDR3 loop reads CASSNTPQVGTYEQYF. The CDR3 bases are TGTGCCAGCTCAAACACGCCACAAGTCGGGACCTACGAGCAGTACTTC.

The CDR3 protein is CASSFHQPGSPLHF. Written as DNA, the CDR3 is TGCGCCAGCAGCTTTCACCAGCCGGGTTCACCCCTCCACTTT. The chain recombines TRBV5-1 with TRBJ1-6; D is uncertain. Trimming cost V 2 bases and J 9 bases, with 12 bases left between them. Germline V lookup: CDR1 SGHRS, CDR2 YFSETQ. This CDR3 is built from 14 residues.

This chain uses TRBV27 with TRBJ2-7; 9 positions agree with TRBD2. The CDR3 runs 16 residues. Germline trimming cut 5 bases from V and 0 bases from J; bases unmatched to any gene: 8. Germline CDR1 reads MNHEY; CDR2 reads SMNVEV (reference sequence). DNA for the CDR3: TGTGCCAGCAGTGTTAGCCTAGCGGGGAACTCCTACGAGCAGTACTTC. Protein sequence: CASSVSLAGNSYEQYF.

This chain uses TRBV6-1 with TRBJ2-7, with 11 bases matching TRBD2. V shed 6 bases and J 3 bases; nucleotides not matched to a gene: 4. This CDR3 has 14 residues. The germline V gene encodes CDR1 MNHNS and CDR2 SASEGT. The CDR3, as DNA: TGTGCCAGCAGCCGACTAGCGGGGAACTACGAGCAGTACTTC. Encoded protein: CASSRLAGNYEQYF.

The CDR3 DNA is TGTGCCAGCAGCGGAGGGGCCCACACAACTAATGAAAAACTGTTTTTT. Protein product: CASSGGAHTTNEKLFF. The J gene is TRBJ1-4, the V gene TRBV7-9, with D perhaps matching TRBD1 (5 bases). V gave up 5 bases and J gave up 0 bases, with 13 bases separating them. Germline V lookup: CDR1 SEHNR, CDR2 FQNEAQ (reference sequence). This CDR3 comprises 16 residues.

The chain uses TRBV28 and TRBJ2-7, with 11 nucleotides matching TRBD2. The germline V gene encodes CDR1 MDHEN and CDR2 SYDVKM. This CDR3 has 15 residues. Trimming cost V 10 bases and J 0 bases; bases outside gene matches: 8. The CDR3 DNA sequence: TGTGCCACCACGCCGGGACTAGCGGCCTCCTACGAGCAGTACTTC. Translation: CATTPGLAASYEQYF.

This clone was recorded once. The J gene is TRBJ1-2, the V gene TRBV7-9; TRBD1 agrees at 9 bases. CDR3 length: 15 amino acids. V gave up 6 bases and J gave up 6 bases; unmatched junction bases: 11. Per germline, CDR1 SEHNR and CDR2 FQNEAQ (reference sequence). CDR3 amino acids: CASSHWPGQGNGYTF. For the CDR3, the DNA is TGTGCCAGCAGTCATTGGCCGGGACAGGGCAATGGCTACACCTTC.

The chain couples TRBV5-1 to TRBJ1-4; D remains unclear. Per germline, CDR1 SGHRS and CDR2 YFSETQ. The germline V and J ends were trimmed by 0 bases and 3 bases, with 9 bases remaining between them. This CDR3 is built from 15 residues. CDR3 residues: CASSLAAGANEKLFF. CDR3 bases: TGCGCCAGCAGCTTGGCGGCCGGGGCTAATGAAAAACTGTTTTTT.